The clone carrying this T cell receptor beta chain appeared many times. What it binds is not known. The data derive from a study of Graves' ophthalmopathy and Graves' hyperthyroidism. Study overall: In this cohort's terms, stable hyperthyroidism meant no ophthalmopathy by 18 months of follow-up. Study results and caveats: The authors also found most expanded thyroid clonotypes above 0.001 frequency in blood.

Looked up from germline, CDR1 is SGHNT and CDR2 is YYREEE (reference sequence). Trimming removed 5 bases from V and 1 base from J, with 13 bases in between. This CDR3 is built from 16 residues. TCR beta CDR3 amplification used RNA transcripts. Following a first-round RT-PCR that used HTBI primers, a second-round multiplex PCR was carried out. TCRdb called the multiplex PCR reads again in MiXCR, with one record for every CDR3 protein. The sample lists around 1,200,000 distinct CDR3 sequences, about 35% occurring once. The receptor was isolated from an adult man with Graves' hyperthyroidism. V usage is TRBV5-4 and J usage is TRBJ2-6; weak D call: TRBD1 (6 bases). The specimen was peripheral blood or thyroid tissue (not recorded which). The CDR3, as DNA: TGTGCCAGCAGTTCACCTCAGGGGTCTGGGGCCAACGTCCTGACTTTC. Translation: CASSSPQGSGANVLTF.